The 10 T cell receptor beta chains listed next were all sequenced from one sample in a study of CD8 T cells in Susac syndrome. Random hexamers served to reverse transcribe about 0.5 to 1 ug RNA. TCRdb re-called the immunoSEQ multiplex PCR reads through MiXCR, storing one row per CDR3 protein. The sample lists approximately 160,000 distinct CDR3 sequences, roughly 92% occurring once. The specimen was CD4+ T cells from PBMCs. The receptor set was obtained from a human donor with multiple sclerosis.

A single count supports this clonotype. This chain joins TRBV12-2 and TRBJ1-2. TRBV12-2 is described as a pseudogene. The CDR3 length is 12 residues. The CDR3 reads CASRLGYQGYTF. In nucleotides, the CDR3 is TGTGCAAGTCGCTTAGGGTATCAAGGCTACACCTTC.

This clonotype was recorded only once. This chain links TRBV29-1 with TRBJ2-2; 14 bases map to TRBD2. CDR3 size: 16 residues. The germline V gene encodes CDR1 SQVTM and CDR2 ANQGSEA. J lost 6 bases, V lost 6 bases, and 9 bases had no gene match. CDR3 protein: CSVARLAGGPSGELFF. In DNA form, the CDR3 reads TGCAGCGTCGCGCGACTAGCGGGGGGGCCATCCGGGGAGCTGTTTTTT.

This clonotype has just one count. The DNA of the CDR3 is TGTGCCAGCAGTTACTCTGGACAGGGGATCTACTATGGCTACACCTTC. It specifies CASSYSGQGIYYGYTF. This rearrangement joins TRBV6-5 to TRBJ1-2; TRBD1 aligns across 9 bases. With 0 bases clipped from V and 3 bases from J, the junction kept 5 bases outside the gene matches. The CDR3 consists of 16 residues. Germline CDR1 MNHEY, CDR2 SVGAGI.

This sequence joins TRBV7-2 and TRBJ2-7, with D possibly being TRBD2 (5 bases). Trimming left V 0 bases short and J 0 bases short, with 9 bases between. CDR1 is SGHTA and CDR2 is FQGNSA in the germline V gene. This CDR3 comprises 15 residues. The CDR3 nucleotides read TGTGCCAGCAGCTTAGCAGCGGTGAGCTCCTACGAGCAGTACTTC. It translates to CASSLAAVSSYEQYF.

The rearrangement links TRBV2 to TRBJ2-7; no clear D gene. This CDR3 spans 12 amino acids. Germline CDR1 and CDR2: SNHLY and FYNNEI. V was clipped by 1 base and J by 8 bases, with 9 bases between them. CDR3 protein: CASSEGLRQQYF. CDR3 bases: TGTGCCAGCAGTGAAGGGCTCCGACAGCAGTACTTC.

This chain's CDR3 is CASSLGGSRNEQFF. In DNA, the CDR3 is TGTGCCAGCAGTTTGGGCGGGAGTAGGAATGAGCAGTTCTTC. This rearrangement joins TRBV12-3 or TRBV12-4 to TRBJ2-1; 7 nucleotides match TRBD2. With 3 bases clipped from V and 7 bases from J, the junction kept 6 bases outside the gene matches. The CDR3 has 14 amino acids.

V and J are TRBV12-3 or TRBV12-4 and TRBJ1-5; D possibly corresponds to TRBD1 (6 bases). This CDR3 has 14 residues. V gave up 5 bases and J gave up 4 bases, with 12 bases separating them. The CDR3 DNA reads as TGTGCCAGCAGTCCACAGGGAGGTAATCAGCCCCAGCATTTT. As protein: CASSPQGGNQPQHF.

The CDR3 coding sequence is TGTGCCAGCAGTCCCCAGGGTGGGCCCTACGAGCAGTACTTC. It specifies CASSPQGGPYEQYF. J is TRBJ2-7 and V is TRBV12-3 or TRBV12-4; D is possibly TRBD1 (5 bases). CDR3 length equals 14 residues. Trimming cost V 5 bases and J 2 bases, with 13 bases left between them.

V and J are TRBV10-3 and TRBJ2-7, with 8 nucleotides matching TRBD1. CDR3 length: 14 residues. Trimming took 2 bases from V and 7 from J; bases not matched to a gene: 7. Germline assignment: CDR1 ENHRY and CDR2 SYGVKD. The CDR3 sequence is CAISETGTGREQYF. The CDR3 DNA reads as TGTGCCATCAGTGAGACCGGGACAGGCCGGGAGCAGTACTTC.

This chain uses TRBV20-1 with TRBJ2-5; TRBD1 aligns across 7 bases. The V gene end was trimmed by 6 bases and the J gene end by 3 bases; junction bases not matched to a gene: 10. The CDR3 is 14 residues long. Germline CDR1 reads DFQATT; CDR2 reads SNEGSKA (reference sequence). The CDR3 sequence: CSAKSGTVEETQYF. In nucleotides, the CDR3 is TGCAGTGCAAAATCCGGGACAGTCGAAGAGACCCAGTACTTC.